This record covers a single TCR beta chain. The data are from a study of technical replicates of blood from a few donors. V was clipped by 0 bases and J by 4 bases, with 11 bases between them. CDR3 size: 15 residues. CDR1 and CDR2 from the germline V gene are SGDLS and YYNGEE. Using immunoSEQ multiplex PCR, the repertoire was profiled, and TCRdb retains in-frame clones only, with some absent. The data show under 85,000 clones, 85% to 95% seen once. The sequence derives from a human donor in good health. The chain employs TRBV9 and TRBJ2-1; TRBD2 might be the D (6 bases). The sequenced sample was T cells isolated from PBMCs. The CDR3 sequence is CASSVAREAYNEQFF. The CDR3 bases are TGTGCCAGCAGCGTAGCAAGGGAGGCGTACAATGAGCAGTTCTTC.